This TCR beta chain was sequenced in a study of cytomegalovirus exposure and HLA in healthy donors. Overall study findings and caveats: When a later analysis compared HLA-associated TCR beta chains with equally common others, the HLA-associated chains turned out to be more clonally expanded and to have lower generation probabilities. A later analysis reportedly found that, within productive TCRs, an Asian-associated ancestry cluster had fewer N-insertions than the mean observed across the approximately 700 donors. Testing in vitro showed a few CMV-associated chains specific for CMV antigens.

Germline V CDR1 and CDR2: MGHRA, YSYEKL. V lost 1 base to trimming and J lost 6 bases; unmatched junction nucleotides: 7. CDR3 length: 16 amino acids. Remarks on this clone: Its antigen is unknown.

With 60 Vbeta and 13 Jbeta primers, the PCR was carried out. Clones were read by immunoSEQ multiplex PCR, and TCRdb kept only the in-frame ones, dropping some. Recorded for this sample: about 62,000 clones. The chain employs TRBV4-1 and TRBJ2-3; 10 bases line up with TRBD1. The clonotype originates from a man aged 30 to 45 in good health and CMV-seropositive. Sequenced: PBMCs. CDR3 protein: CASSQAGDRGGDTQYF. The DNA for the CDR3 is TGCGCCAGCAGCCAAGCGGGGGACAGGGGTGGGGATACGCAGTATTTT.